This T cell receptor (beta chain) was recorded in a study of cytomegalovirus exposure and HLA in healthy donors. Regarding this clone: The antigen is unknown.

The donors were in the roughly 110-subject validation cohort, distinct from the roughly 700-subject first cohort. Measured with immunoSEQ multiplex PCR; TCRdb has only the in-frame clones, and not every one. This table holds 150,000 to 250,000 clones, 81% found once. The CDR3 runs to 14 residues. CDR1 is MNHEY, CDR2 SMNVEV, per germline (reference sequence). V was pared by 5 bases and J by 7 bases, with 18 bases between. Notes on the study in general: The majority of TCR sequences were rare, yet some public TCRs appeared in many donors. First-cohort TCR clusters were later found to tend to co-occur in the roughly 130 validation repertoires. Three chains linked to CMV were shown in vitro to be specific for CMV antigens.

The sequencing sample was made of PBMCs. The genes are TRBV27 and TRBJ2-7; D perhaps matches TRBD1 (5 bases). The receptor comes from a woman between 25 and 40 years old in good health and CMV-seronegative. This chain's CDR3 is CASSLQSAGKEQYF. Written as DNA, the CDR3 is TGTGCCAGCAGTCTCCAATCTGCAGGGAAAGAGCAGTACTTC.